One sample yielded the 30 T cell receptor beta chains listed below, sequenced in a study of early T cells in non-severe SARS-CoV-2 infection. Each CDR3 protein is one row after TCRdb ran MiXCR on the 5' RACE reads. This table holds about 98,000 distinct CDR3 sequences, 11% found once. Sequencing was done on a sample of whole blood. Receptor source: an adult who was a healthcare worker with PCR-confirmed SARS-CoV-2 infection or an uninfected control (not recorded which).

This clonotype occurred a few times. The chain carries TRBV7-9 and TRBJ1-2, with 7 bases matching TRBD1. Trimming at V came to 1 base and at J to 6 bases, leaving 2 bases not matched to a gene. The germline V gene encodes CDR1 SEHNR and CDR2 FQNEAQ (reference sequence). The CDR3 spans 13 residues. The CDR3 here is CASSLGDRNGYTF. For the CDR3, the DNA is TGTGCCAGCAGCTTAGGGGACAGAAATGGCTACACCTTC.

This clonotype has at least ten counts. Written as DNA, the CDR3 is TGTGCCAGCATAGGGGACACTAATCAGCCCCAGCATTTT. Protein sequence: CASIGDTNQPQHF. This rearrangement joins TRBV28 to TRBJ1-5, with D tentatively TRBD1 (6 bases). CDR3 length: 13 amino acids. V was cut by 7 bases and J by 4 bases, with 11 bases left in between. Germline CDR1 reads MDHEN; CDR2 reads SYDVKM.

This clonotype was counted at least ten times. The V call is TRBV7-9, the J call TRBJ1-5; TRBD1 might be the D (5 bases). V was trimmed by 1 base and J by 5 bases, leaving 9 bases between them. CDR1 is SEHNR and CDR2 is FQNEAQ in the germline V gene (reference sequence). CDR3 length: 14 residues. The CDR3: CASSLGGGHQPQHF. DNA for the CDR3: TGTGCCAGCAGCTTAGGTGGGGGACATCAGCCCCAGCATTTT.

This clonotype was recorded at least ten times. This chain joins TRBV14 and TRBJ1-2; no reliable D call. Germline CDR1 and CDR2: SGHDN and FVKESK. The germline V and J ends were trimmed by 1 base and 3 bases, with 9 bases remaining between them. This CDR3 has 14 residues. The CDR3 is CASSQVGIHYGYTF. The CDR3 DNA follows: TGTGCCAGCAGCCAAGTTGGAATACACTATGGCTACACCTTC.

V usage is TRBV7-8 and J usage is TRBJ2-7; D is perhaps TRBD1 (6 bases). There are 14 residues in the CDR3. Germline-derived CDR1 and CDR2 are SGHVS and FQNEAQ. Trimming removed 2 bases from V and 2 bases from J, with 10 bases in between. The CDR3 coding sequence is TGTGCCAGCAGCTTAAACAGGGCGCCCTACGAGCAGTACTTC. It codes for CASSLNRAPYEQYF.

The table lists this clonotype with a few counts. CDR3 nucleotide sequence: TGTGCCAGCAGTGACTCAAACCCTAACTATGGCTACACCTTC. This gives the protein CASSDSNPNYGYTF. The rearrangement uses TRBV6-4 and TRBJ1-2; D unclear. Trimming cost V 0 bases and J 0 bases, with 5 bases left between them. The CDR3 spans 14 residues. Germline CDR1 reads MRHNA; CDR2 reads SNTAGT.

This clonotype was seen repeatedly, ten times or more. The chain combines TRBV20-1 with TRBJ2-7, with 10 nucleotides matching TRBD2. The CDR3 length is 17 residues. Germline values: CDR1 DFQATT, CDR2 SNEGSKA (reference sequence). The ends lost 0 bases at V and 2 bases at J; junction bases unmatched: 10. The chain's CDR3 is CSARDPASGRGPYEQYF. CDR3 sequence (DNA): TGCAGTGCTAGAGATCCAGCTAGCGGGAGAGGGCCCTACGAGCAGTACTTC.

The J gene is TRBJ1-6, the V gene TRBV4-2; D is ambiguous. The CDR3 loop spans 14 amino acids. Germline values: CDR1 LGHNA, CDR2 YNFKEQ. The ends were cut back, 4 bases at V and 3 bases at J, with 7 bases in the middle. The CDR3 DNA reads as TGTGCCAGCAGCCCCGACAACTATAATTCACCCCTCCACTTT. Its protein product is CASSPDNYNSPLHF.

This clonotype was observed a few times. This chain joins TRBV2 and TRBJ2-7, with TRBD1 identical over 9 bases. Germline CDR1 reads SNHLY; CDR2 reads FYNNEI. Trimming took 7 bases from V and 2 from J; bases not matched to a gene: 3. The CDR3 has 13 residues. CDR3 residues: CASNRDRAYEQYF. The CDR3 nucleotides are TGTGCCAGCAACCGGGACAGGGCCTACGAGCAGTACTTC.

A few counts support this clonotype. V usage is TRBV7-8 and J usage is TRBJ2-5, with 7 bases that match TRBD1. The CDR3 has 13 amino acids. With V trimmed by 5 bases and J by 5 bases, 5 bases remained unmatched. Germline CDR1 and CDR2: SGHVS and FQNEAQ. The DNA for the CDR3 is TGTGCCAGCAGCCAAGGGGGCAGGGAGACCCAGTACTTC. This gives the protein CASSQGGRETQYF.

The chain is built from TRBV5-1 and TRBJ2-1; D is undetermined. The CDR3 is 13 residues long. V was pared by 4 bases and J by 7 bases, with 12 bases between. The germline CDR1 and CDR2 sequences are SGHRS and YFSETQ. CDR3 sequence reads: CASSPVAPNEQFF. The CDR3 DNA sequence: TGCGCCAGCAGCCCGGTGGCCCCTAATGAGCAGTTCTTC.

This clonotype was detected many times. The chain couples TRBV7-9 to TRBJ1-5; 8 nucleotides line up with TRBD1. The ends lost 11 bases at V and 3 bases at J; junction bases unmatched: 6. This CDR3 has 13 amino acids. The germline V gene has CDR1 SEHNR and CDR2 FQNEAQ (reference sequence). CDR3 protein: CAVQGVNNQPQHF. CDR3 nucleotide sequence: TGTGCCGTACAGGGGGTAAACAATCAGCCCCAGCATTTT.

This clonotype was found many times. This chain uses TRBV29-1 with TRBJ1-4; D remains unclear. Deletions cut 5 bases from V and 3 bases from J, with 13 bases between. The germline V gene has CDR1 SQVTM and CDR2 ANQGSEA. The CDR3 covers 14 residues. CDR3 protein: CSVPEPPANEKLFF. Written as DNA, the CDR3 is TGCAGCGTTCCGGAACCTCCAGCTAATGAAAAACTGTTTTTT.

This clonotype was seen ten or more times. The rearrangement uses TRBV6-1 and TRBJ2-7; possible D gene TRBD2, 6 bases. Trimming stripped 6 bases from V and 2 bases from J, with 14 bases between. The germline CDR1 and CDR2 sequences are MNHNS and SASEGT. CDR3 length equals 14 residues. The CDR3 here is CASRPSGRTYEQYF. The CDR3 bases are TGTGCCAGCAGACCTTCCGGGAGAACCTACGAGCAGTACTTC.

This chain links TRBV29-1 with TRBJ2-1; D possibly corresponds to TRBD2 (6 bases). The germline V and J ends were trimmed by 0 bases and 2 bases, with 11 bases remaining between them. The V gene's germline CDR1 is SQVTM and CDR2 ANQGSEA. This CDR3 contains 15 residues. Here the CDR3 DNA reads TGCAGCGTTGAAGATCATAGGACTACCTACAATGAGCAGTTCTTC. Translation: CSVEDHRTTYNEQFF.

There are a few counts of this clonotype. The V gene is TRBV2, the J gene TRBJ2-7, with a possible D match to TRBD1 (5 bases). The germline gives CDR1 SNHLY, CDR2 FYNNEI. Trimming cost V 8 bases and J 6 bases, with 20 bases left between them. CDR3 length: 14 residues. The CDR3 region is CASLGPGALSEQYF. DNA for the CDR3: TGTGCCAGCTTGGGGCCAGGCGCTTTGAGCGAGCAGTACTTC.

This clonotype has at least ten counts. The rearrangement links TRBV7-9 to TRBJ1-5, with D possibly matching TRBD1 (5 bases). Deletions cut 5 bases from V and 6 bases from J, with 14 bases between. The CDR3 spans 14 residues. The germline V gene has CDR1 SEHNR and CDR2 FQNEAQ (reference sequence). The CDR3 sequence: CASSLTSGGQPQHF. For the CDR3, the DNA is TGTGCCAGCAGCCTAACATCGGGGGGTCAGCCCCAGCATTTT.

In its sample, this clonotype was seen many times. The chain combines TRBV20-1 with TRBJ1-5; D is undetermined. V was shortened by 6 bases and J by 7 bases, with 16 bases between the two germline ends. The germline V gene has CDR1 DFQATT and CDR2 SNEGSKA (reference sequence). This CDR3 has 13 residues. CDR3 in amino acids: CSARSGVGQPQHF. The CDR3 DNA reads as TGCAGTGCCCGGAGTGGGGTAGGACAGCCCCAGCATTTT.

The V and J genes are TRBV6-6 and TRBJ1-3, with D hard to call. V was cut by 2 bases and J by 0 bases, with 8 bases left in between. This CDR3 is 15 amino acids long. The germline gives CDR1 MNHNY, CDR2 SVGAGI (reference sequence). CDR3 in amino acids: CASSYPRSSGNTIYF. The CDR3 region has the DNA TGTGCCAGCAGTTACCCCAGGAGCTCTGGAAACACCATATATTTT.

The gene calls are TRBV4-1 and TRBJ2-2, with TRBD2 matching 10 bases. This CDR3 spans 15 amino acids. CDR1 and CDR2 (germline): MGHRA, YSYEKL. V shed 3 bases, J shed 4 bases, and the junction held 2 bases outside the gene matches. As DNA, the CDR3 is TGCGCCAGCAGCCAGTTAGCGGGGGGCACCGGGGAGCTGTTTTTT. The encoded protein is CASSQLAGGTGELFF.

This clonotype was observed a handful of times. J is TRBJ1-6 and V is TRBV3-1, with D possibly TRBD1 on 6 matching bases. CDR3 size: 16 residues. Trimming removed 1 base at V and 7 bases at J, with 14 bases between. Germline assignment: CDR1 LGHDT and CDR2 YNNKEL (reference sequence). CDR3 region: CASSQGLQGLNSPLHF. In DNA form, the CDR3 reads TGTGCCAGCAGCCAAGGTTTACAGGGCCTAAATTCACCCCTCCACTTT.

As for this clonotype: One junction end does not reproduce the germline sequence, and a read error may be involved. The V and J genes are TRBV7-2 and TRBJ2-3; tentatively, D is TRBD1 or TRBD2 (5 bases each). The germline gives CDR1 SGHTA, CDR2 FQGNSA. The CDR3 spans 15 residues. The CDR3 DNA reads TGTGACAGCAGCTTACGGGGACGACGCACAGATACGCAGTATTTT. This gives the protein CDSSLRGRRTDTQYF.

This clonotype has ten or more counts. The junction differs from germline at one of its ends, possibly a read error. CDR3 in DNA: TGTGCCAGCAGTTTATCGGGCGGGGTTCTTCCCCACTCTGGGGCCAACGTCCTGATTTTC. Protein sequence: CASSLSGGVLPHSGANVLIF. The chain employs TRBV27 and TRBJ2-6; a possible D gene is TRBD2 (6 bases). The CDR3 runs 20 residues. Germline V gives CDR1 MNHEY, CDR2 SMNVEV (reference sequence). Complete variable domain (other parts from reference TRBV27 and TRBJ2-6): EAQVTQNPRYLITVTGKKLTVTCSQNMNHEYMSWYRQDPGLGLRQIYYSMNVEVTDKGDVPEGYKVSRKEKRNFPLILESPSPNQTSLYFCASSLSGGVLPHSGANVLIFGAGSRLTVL.

The V call is TRBV7-6, the J call TRBJ1-6; the match to TRBD1 covers 9 bases. The CDR3 is 16 amino acids. V lost 5 bases, J lost 6 bases, and 8 bases stayed unmatched. Germline V gene sequence: CDR1 SGHVS, CDR2 FNYEAQ. CDR3 sequence: CASSPTRTGANSPLHF. The DNA of the CDR3 is TGTGCCAGCAGCCCGACCAGGACAGGGGCTAATTCACCCCTCCACTTT.

The sample holds a few counts of this clonotype. The V and J genes are TRBV5-4 and TRBJ2-3; D unclear. Germline assignment: CDR1 SGHNT and CDR2 YYREEE (reference sequence). The CDR3 contains 15 residues. V was cut by 4 bases and J by 0 bases, with 12 bases left in between. In DNA form, the CDR3 reads TGTGCCAGCAGCCTAGGCGGATCTAGCACAGATACGCAGTATTTT. It specifies CASSLGGSSTDTQYF.

This clonotype was counted between two and nine times. V is TRBV11-2 and J is TRBJ2-2; D is unclear. Trimming left V 1 base short and J 6 bases short, with 9 bases between. This CDR3 contains 14 residues. Germline-derived CDR1 and CDR2 are SGHAT and FQNNGV. Written as DNA, the CDR3 is TGTGCCAGCAGCTTAGTGGTTGGACCCGGGGAGCTGTTTTTT. Protein: CASSLVVGPGELFF. Complete variable domain (other parts from reference TRBV11-2 and TRBJ2-2): EAGVAQSPRYKIIEKRQSVAFWCNPISGHATLYWYQQILGQGPKLLIQFQNNGVVDDSQLPKDRFSAERLKGVDSTLKIQPAKLEDSAVYLCASSLVVGPGELFFGEGSRLTVL.

This clonotype was detected many times. J is TRBJ1-5 and V is TRBV2; no clear D. Germline CDR1 and CDR2: SNHLY and FYNNEI. V was clipped by 4 bases and J by 3 bases, with 4 bases between them. The CDR3 extends over 12 amino acids. CDR3 loop: CASSGDNQPQHF. CDR3 DNA sequence: TGTGCCAGCAGTGGGGACAATCAGCCCCAGCATTTT.

The chain carries TRBV7-2 and TRBJ2-1; no firm D call. The V gene's germline CDR1 is SGHTA and CDR2 FQGNSA. The CDR3 extends over 14 amino acids. Trimming cost V 5 bases and J 0 bases, with 8 bases left between them. CDR3 bases: TGTGCCAGCAGCCCCCTAATCTCCTACAATGAGCAGTTCTTC. Its translation: CASSPLISYNEQFF. The complete variable domain, with remaining parts taken from reference TRBV7-2 and TRBJ2-1, reads GAGVSQSPSNKVTEKGKDVELRCDPISGHTALYWYRQSLGQGLEFLIYFQGNSAPDKSGLPSDRFSAERTGGSVSTLTIQRTQQEDSAVYLCASSPLISYNEQFFGPGTRLTVL.

This clonotype has a count of ten or more. The CDR3 nucleotides are TGCGCCAGCAGCTTGGGGACAGTCCGAGCGGAGCAGTACTTC. The encoded protein is CASSLGTVRAEQYF. This chain connects TRBV5-1 to TRBJ2-7; D perhaps matches TRBD1 (6 bases). From germline, CDR1 is SGHRS and CDR2 YFSETQ. The CDR3 covers 14 residues. V gave up 0 bases and J gave up 7 bases, with 14 bases separating them. The full variable domain, with the rest looked up from reference TRBV5-1 and TRBJ2-7, is KAGVTQTPRYLIKTRGQQVTLSCSPISGHRSVSWYQQTPGQGLQFLFEYFSETQRNKGNFPGRFSGRQFSNSRSEMNVSTLELGDSALYLCASSLGTVRAEQYFGPGTRLTVT.

V is TRBV12-3 or TRBV12-4 and J is TRBJ2-2, with 12 bases fitting TRBD2. The CDR3 covers 16 residues. V gave up 4 bases and J gave up 7 bases; unmatched junction bases: 7. CDR3 region: CASSSLRLAGVGELFF. The CDR3 DNA reads TGTGCCAGCAGTTCCCTACGACTAGCGGGGGTCGGGGAGCTGTTTTTT.